This entry lists 29 T cell receptor beta chains sequenced from one sample in a study of cytomegalovirus exposure and HLA in healthy donors. The study ran its PCR with 60 Vbeta and 13 Jbeta primers. This table comes from immunoSEQ multiplex PCR, and its TCRdb copy is limited to in-frame clones, with some not included. The sample includes about 130,000 clones, roughly 75% seen only once; the top ten take about a tenth. Sequencing was done on a sample of PBMCs. Every receptor here comes from a man aged 25 to 40 in good health and CMV-seropositive.

The V gene is TRBV19, the J gene TRBJ2-1, with 7 bases matching TRBD2. Germline lookup yields CDR1 LNHDA and CDR2 SQIVND (reference sequence). V was pared by 3 bases and J by 10 bases, with 15 bases of the junction left unmatched. The CDR3 covers 16 residues. The CDR3 protein is CASSIISGWLMTEQFF. CDR3 nucleotides: TGTGCCAGTAGTATTATTAGCGGGTGGTTGATGACGGAGCAGTTCTTC.

The chain couples TRBV7-2 to TRBJ2-7, with 8 positions matching TRBD2. The CDR3 length is 14 residues. The J segment lost 7 bases and the V segment lost 1 base, leaving 6 bases of the junction unmatched. Germline CDR1 is SGHTA and CDR2 is FQGNSA. This chain's CDR3 is CASSLEAGVWEQYF. The DNA of the CDR3 is TGTGCCAGCAGCTTAGAAGCGGGAGTATGGGAGCAGTACTTC.

The rearrangement uses TRBV7-2 and TRBJ2-3; tentatively, D is TRBD2 (6 bases). Germline V gene sequence: CDR1 SGHTA, CDR2 FQGNSA. V lost 5 bases and J 4 bases, leaving 16 bases between the germline ends. The CDR3 runs 15 residues. The CDR3 region is CASSHGGTGADTQYF. The CDR3 bases are TGTGCCAGCAGCCACGGGGGAACGGGGGCAGATACGCAGTATTTT.

In the case of this clone: At one boundary the junction diverges from the germline segment, which might be a read error. This sequence joins TRBV10-3 and TRBJ1-1; 7 nucleotides line up with TRBD1. The V gene's germline CDR1 is ENHRY and CDR2 SYGVKD. The length of the CDR3 is 14 residues. The CDR3 sequence is CVISEGRGRTEAFF. In DNA form, the CDR3 reads TGTGTCATCAGTGAGGGCAGGGGGAGAACTGAAGCTTTCTTT.

This clone was seen more than once but under ten times. The chain couples TRBV4-1 to TRBJ2-3; D may be TRBD1 (5 bases). There are 14 residues in the CDR3. Trimming removed 2 bases at V and 4 bases at J, with 10 bases between. Per germline, CDR1 MGHRA and CDR2 YSYEKL. The CDR3 DNA reads as TGCGCCAGCAGCCAAAAGACAGCTGCAGATACGCAGTATTTT. The encoded protein is CASSQKTAADTQYF.

CDR3 nucleotides: TGTGCCAGCCTTGAGTCACAGGGGAACACTGAAGCTTTCTTT. This translates into CASLESQGNTEAFF. The genes are TRBV18 and TRBJ1-1; the D gene is possibly TRBD1 (6 bases). V lost 8 bases to trimming and J lost 1 base, with 14 bases between them. CDR3 length equals 14 residues. The germline gives CDR1 KGHSH, CDR2 LQKENI.

This clone was seen a handful of times. The chain recombines TRBV5-8 with TRBJ2-6, with unresolved D. The CDR3 consists of 15 residues. V gave up 5 bases and J gave up 2 bases, with 11 bases separating them. The germline V gene encodes CDR1 SGHTS and CDR2 YDEGEE. The CDR3 DNA reads as TGTGCCAGCAGTTTAATAGTCGCTGGGGCCAACGTCCTGACTTTC. Its translation: CASSLIVAGANVLTF.

This clone was detected once. The chain couples TRBV20-1 to TRBJ1-2; D is ambiguous. This CDR3 comprises 11 residues. The V gene lost 5 bases and the J gene lost 0 bases, with 4 bases spanning the gap. CDR1 and CDR2 (germline): DFQATT, SNEGSKA (reference sequence). The CDR3 sequence is CSARANYGYTF. The CDR3 DNA reads TGCAGTGCTCGGGCTAACTATGGCTACACCTTC.

The chain uses TRBV5-1 and TRBJ1-2, with TRBD1 identical over 7 bases. This CDR3 comprises 14 residues. Germline V lookup: CDR1 SGHRS, CDR2 YFSETQ. V lost 6 bases and J lost 6; bases outside the gene matches: 11. The CDR3 coding sequence is TGCGCCAGCACCGTACAGGGGATGAGGGATGGCTACACCTTC. It encodes CASTVQGMRDGYTF.

The chain has TRBV4-1 and TRBJ2-6; 7 nucleotides line up with TRBD2. The CDR3 runs to 16 residues. Germline CDR1 reads MGHRA; CDR2 reads YSYEKL. Germline trimming cut 0 bases from V and 2 bases from J; bases unmatched to any gene: 1. The CDR3 protein is CASSQDGGAGANVLTF. CDR3 nucleotides: TGCGCCAGCAGCCAAGATGGGGGGGCTGGGGCCAACGTCCTGACTTTC.

The chain links TRBV2 to TRBJ2-1; D not certain. CDR3 length: 12 amino acids. V dropped 4 bases and J dropped 9 bases, with 10 bases sitting between them. CDR1 is SNHLY, CDR2 FYNNEI, per germline. CDR3 region: CASSARSSEQFF. Written as DNA, the CDR3 is TGTGCCAGCAGTGCCCGTAGTAGTGAGCAGTTCTTC. Looking up the rest from reference TRBV2 and TRBJ2-1 gives the full variable domain: EPEVTQTPSHQVTQMGQEVILRCVPISNHLYFYWYRQILGQKVEFLVSFYNNEISEKSEIFDDQFSVERPDGSNFTLKIRSTKLEDSAMYFCASSARSSEQFFGPGTRLTVL.

The chain employs TRBV6-5 and TRBJ1-1, with 7 bases fitting TRBD1. CDR1 and CDR2 from the germline V gene are MNHEY and SVGAGI. There are 13 residues in the CDR3. V lost 6 bases and J lost 1; bases outside the gene matches: 2. The CDR3 nucleotides read TGTGCCAGCAGCAGGGACAGGAACACTGAAGCTTTCTTT. This encodes CASSRDRNTEAFF.

This chain uses TRBV19 with TRBJ2-1, with 8 nucleotides matching TRBD2. CDR1 LNHDA and CDR2 SQIVND come from the germline V gene (reference sequence). The CDR3 has 15 residues. Trimming cost V 5 bases and J 0 bases; bases outside gene matches: 3. The CDR3 DNA sequence: TGTGCCAGTAGTCCGACTAGCGTCTCCTACAATGAGCAGTTCTTC. Translating it yields CASSPTSVSYNEQFF.

The chain employs TRBV7-9 and TRBJ1-3; D might be TRBD1 (5 bases). This CDR3 region has 16 residues. V lost 5 bases to trimming and J lost 0 bases, with 14 bases between them. Germline-derived CDR1 and CDR2 are SEHNR and FQNEAQ (reference sequence). The CDR3 DNA is TGTGCCAGCAGCATCTGGACACCCACCTCTGGAAACACCATATATTTT. Its translation is CASSIWTPTSGNTIYF. The full variable domain, its missing parts supplied by reference TRBV7-9 and TRBJ1-3, is DTGVSQNPRHKITKRGQNVTFRCDPISEHNRLYWYRQTLGQGPEFLTYFQNEAQLEKSRLLSDRFSAERPKGSFSTLEIQRTEQGDSAMYLCASSIWTPTSGNTIYFGEGSWLTVV.

This chain links TRBV14 with TRBJ2-7; D gene ambiguous. Germline CDR1 SGHDN, CDR2 FVKESK. The CDR3 spans 13 residues. Between the trimmed V and J ends, which lost 3 bases and 7 bases, there was a span of 13 bases. In nucleotides, the CDR3 is TGTGCCAGCAGCCATTTTAAGTTGCGGGAGCAGTACTTC. Its protein is CASSHFKLREQYF.

This chain joins TRBV9 and TRBJ1-1; the D is unclear. Germline CDR1 is SGDLS and CDR2 is YYNGEE. Trimming pared 3 bases from V and 4 bases from J, leaving 10 bases between. This CDR3 region has 13 residues. The CDR3 bases are TGTGCCAGCAGCGCCTCGACGGGCACTGAAGCTTTCTTT. Translating gives CASSASTGTEAFF.

The chain has TRBV10-3 and TRBJ2-7, with D maybe TRBD2 (6 bases). This CDR3 spans 15 amino acids. With 8 bases removed from V and 4 bases from J, the gap between germline ends came to 21 bases. CDR1 and CDR2 (germline): ENHRY, SYGVKD. The CDR3 here is CAIGTPPTREYEQYF. Here the CDR3 DNA reads TGTGCCATCGGGACTCCCCCAACGCGGGAATACGAGCAGTACTTC.

The genes are TRBV30 and TRBJ1-4, with a possible D match to TRBD1 (6 bases). CDR1 is GTSNPN, CDR2 SVGIG, per germline (reference sequence). V dropped 3 bases and J dropped 0 bases, with 11 bases sitting between them. CDR3 length: 15 residues. The CDR3 DNA is TGTGCCTGGAGCCGGGACACGACAACTAATGAAAAACTGTTTTTT. Protein sequence: CAWSRDTTTNEKLFF.

The chain joins TRBV7-2 to TRBJ2-1; TRBD2 matches at 9 bases. The CDR3 covers 18 residues. The trim removed 3 bases at V and 3 bases at J, leaving 12 bases unmatched. Germline assignment: CDR1 SGHTA and CDR2 FQGNSA. CDR3 coding DNA: TGTGCCAGCAGCTTGAGAGTAGGGCGGGAGGGCCTCTACAATGAGCAGTTCTTC. As protein: CASSLRVGREGLYNEQFF.

V and J are TRBV19 and TRBJ2-7; 10 bases align to TRBD2. The CDR3 sequence is 13 residues long. Trimming removed 6 bases from V and 5 bases from J; junction bases left unmatched: 4. Germline V gives CDR1 LNHDA, CDR2 SQIVND (reference sequence). The DNA for the CDR3 is TGTGCCAGTAGACCTAGCGGGAGCAACGAGCAGTACTTC. It is translated as CASRPSGSNEQYF.

V is TRBV2 and J is TRBJ2-7; maybe TRBD1 (5 bases). Looked up from germline, CDR1 is SNHLY and CDR2 is FYNNEI. CDR3 length: 10 residues. Trimming cost V 8 bases and J 4 bases, with 6 bases left between them. This chain's CDR3 is CASGQYEQYF. The DNA for the CDR3 is TGTGCCAGCGGACAATACGAGCAGTACTTC.

CDR3 bases: TGTGCCAGCAGTCCCAACTCCTACGAGCAGTACTTC. This gives the protein CASSPNSYEQYF. The gene calls are TRBV6-5 and TRBJ2-7; D call uncertain. Germline V CDR1 and CDR2: MNHEY, SVGAGI. V was trimmed by 5 bases and J by 0 bases, leaving 5 bases between them. CDR3 length: 12 amino acids.

V is TRBV5-5 and J is TRBJ1-2, with D tentatively TRBD1 (6 bases). CDR3 length equals 15 residues. V was shortened by 1 base and J by 3 bases, with 13 bases between the two germline ends. CDR1 and CDR2 (germline): SGHKS, YYEKEE (reference sequence). The chain's CDR3 is CASSLIQGRDYGYTF. CDR3 DNA: TGTGCCAGCAGCTTGATACAGGGTCGTGACTATGGCTACACCTTC.

The chain joins TRBV27 to TRBJ2-1; TRBD1 agrees at 10 bases. With 10 bases clipped from V and 15 bases from J, the junction kept 12 bases outside the gene matches. The V gene's germline CDR1 is MNHEY and CDR2 SMNVEV (reference sequence). CDR3 length: 12 amino acids. The CDR3: CAIRDRGLGWFF. For the CDR3, the DNA is TGTGCCATCCGGGACAGGGGTTTGGGATGGTTCTTC.

The rearrangement uses TRBV11-2 and TRBJ2-1; 11 bases match TRBD2. Germline trimming cut 1 base from V and 3 bases from J; bases unmatched to any gene: 8. Germline CDR1 SGHAT, CDR2 FQNNGV. This CDR3 comprises 18 residues. This CDR3 is CASSLVFTSGGIYNEQFF. CDR3 in DNA: TGTGCCAGCAGCTTAGTATTTACTAGCGGGGGCATCTACAATGAGCAGTTCTTC.

This chain links TRBV9 with TRBJ2-7; 7 positions match TRBD1. This CDR3 spans 19 amino acids. Losses at the gene ends were 0 bases for V and 2 bases for J; bases not matched to a gene: 17. Germline V gene sequence: CDR1 SGDLS, CDR2 YYNGEE. The CDR3 nucleotides are TGTGCCAGCAGCGTAGATCTCTCATCTCCCGGGACAGTCACCTACGAGCAGTACTTC. Translated, it gives CASSVDLSSPGTVTYEQYF.

The chain employs TRBV5-8 and TRBJ2-2, with 8 bases that match TRBD2. The CDR3 loop spans 16 amino acids. Losses at the gene ends were 1 base for V and 5 bases for J; bases not matched to a gene: 7. Germline-derived CDR1 and CDR2 are SGHTS and YDEGEE. CDR3 protein: CASSLYGGRPTGELFF. CDR3 DNA sequence: TGTGCCAGCAGCTTGTACGGCGGGAGGCCTACCGGGGAGCTGTTTTTT. Based on the CDR3 plus reference TRBV5-8 and TRBJ2-2, the full variable domain is EAGVTQSPTHLIKTRGQQATLRCSPISGHTSVYWYQQALGLGLQFLLWYDEGEERNRGNFPPRFSGRQFPNYSSELNVNALELEDSALYLCASSLYGGRPTGELFFGEGSRLTVL.

The chain has TRBV7-8 and TRBJ1-1; TRBD1 matches 7 bases. V lost 5 bases to trimming and J lost 1 base; unmatched junction nucleotides: 1. This CDR3 comprises 13 residues. Germline V gene data show CDR1 as SGHVS and CDR2 as FQNEAQ. CDR3 region: CASSDRANTEAFF. The CDR3 DNA reads as TGTGCCAGCAGCGACAGGGCGAACACTGAAGCTTTCTTT.

The rearrangement links TRBV21-1 to TRBJ2-1; the D call in the table, TRBD2, was not verified against the DNA. TRBV21-1 constitutes a pseudogene. This CDR3 has 16 residues. DNA of the CDR3: TGTGCCAGCAGCAAAGAGATTAGCGGGCTCTACAATGAGCAGTTCTTC. Its translation is CASSKEISGLYNEQFF.